This T cell receptor (beta chain) was captured by sequencing in a study of T cell repertoires in cytomegalovirus infection. Across the whole study: Both CMV infection and a matching HLA type were indicated by public TCR beta signatures.

CDR1 and CDR2 from the germline V gene are SGHNT and YYREEE (reference sequence). The J segment lost 6 bases and the V segment lost 4 bases, leaving 9 bases of the junction unmatched. This CDR3 comprises 14 residues. Study results and limitations: Clonotypes of TCR beta that were HLA-C-restricted and CMV-specific dominated the ex vivo response.

To note about this clonotype: Its antigen remains unknown.

Via MiXCR, TCRdb re-called the reads, giving one row per CDR3 protein. The repertoire holds hundreds of thousands of distinct CDR3 sequences, with 20% to 25% as singletons. The sequence was obtained from a human donor in good health (CMV status not recorded). Some clones in this sample may be carry-over from other donors' samples. Sequencing was carried out using CD8+ T cells from PBMCs. The J gene is TRBJ2-7, the V gene TRBV5-4, with TRBD2 identical over 8 bases. The CDR3 DNA reads TGTGCCAGCAGCCCAGCGGGGGAGGGGTTCGAGCAGTACTTC. Its protein product is CASSPAGEGFEQYF.